These 29 T cell receptor beta chains share one sample of origin, sequenced in a study of blood T cell repertoires in COVID-19. Sequenced by immunoSEQ multiplex PCR; TCRdb stores in-frame clones only, minus some. Of roughly 100,000 clones in the sample, about nine tenths were seen once. Sequencing was carried out using peripheral blood. These receptors were obtained from a woman aged 70-85 years with acute or convalescent COVID-19.

This clone was detected a few times. This chain connects TRBV13 to TRBJ1-5; 10 bases are shared with TRBD1. This CDR3 is built from 17 residues. The germline V gene has CDR1 PRHDT and CDR2 FYEKMQ (reference sequence). With V trimmed by 5 bases and J by 1 base, 8 bases remained unmatched. CDR3 nucleotide sequence: TGTGCCAGCAGCACCCGACAGGGGGCCAGGAGCAATCAGCCCCAGCATTTT. This codes for CASSTRQGARSNQPQHF.

V usage is TRBV27 and J usage is TRBJ1-2, with unresolved D. CDR1 and CDR2 from the germline V gene are MNHEY and SMNVEV (reference sequence). The CDR3 runs to 16 residues. V was cut by 5 bases and J by 3 bases, with 19 bases left in between. The CDR3 sequence: CASSPAQVRRYYGYTF. CDR3 bases: TGTGCCAGCAGTCCCGCCCAAGTCCGGAGGTACTATGGCTACACCTTC.

The gene calls are TRBV29-1 and TRBJ1-1; 7 bases are shared with TRBD1. V shed 3 bases, J shed 3 bases, and the junction held 4 bases outside the gene matches. CDR1 is SQVTM, CDR2 ANQGSEA, per germline. This CDR3 region has 13 residues. The CDR3 loop is CSVEATGDTEAFF. The DNA for the CDR3 is TGCAGCGTTGAGGCCACAGGGGACACTGAAGCTTTCTTT.

The V call is TRBV6-1, the J call TRBJ2-3, with TRBD2 matching 10 bases. The CDR3 extends over 16 amino acids. Germline values: CDR1 MNHNS, CDR2 SASEGT. The ends lost 0 bases at V and 7 bases at J; junction bases unmatched: 7. The chain's CDR3 is CASSEAGSGRIHTQYF. The DNA of the CDR3 is TGTGCCAGCAGTGAAGCGGGTAGCGGGAGGATACATACGCAGTATTTT.

The rearrangement joins TRBV6-1 to TRBJ2-2, with D possibly being TRBD1 (7 bases). This CDR3 has 17 amino acids. The ends were cut back, 4 bases at V and 6 bases at J, with 21 bases in the middle. Germline CDR1 and CDR2: MNHNS and SASEGT. As DNA, the CDR3 is TGTGCCAGCAGTGTATCCCTACTGACAGGGAGGTCCGGGGAGCTGTTTTTT. This gives the protein CASSVSLLTGRSGELFF.

This chain joins TRBV15 and TRBJ2-1; TRBD2 matches at 9 bases. V lost 1 base to trimming and J lost 7 bases; unmatched junction nucleotides: 14. The CDR3 length is 18 residues. The V gene's germline CDR1 is LNHNV and CDR2 YYDKDF (reference sequence). In DNA, the CDR3 is TGTGCCACCAGCAGAGGGGGGGGCGCGACTAGCGGACGGAATGAGCAGTTCTTC. It encodes CATSRGGGATSGRNEQFF. Combining the CDR3 with reference TRBV15 and TRBJ2-1 gives the whole variable domain DAMVIQNPRYQVTQFGKPVTLSCSQTLNHNVMYWYQQKSSQAPKLLFHYYDKDFNNEADTPDNFQSRRPNTSFCFLDIRSPGLGDTAMYLCATSRGGGATSGRNEQFFGPGTRLTVL.

In its sample, this clone was seen once. The chain is built from TRBV5-1 and TRBJ1-6; D is unresolved. Trimming removed 0 bases from V and 7 bases from J, with 8 bases in between. Looked up from germline, CDR1 is SGHRS and CDR2 is YFSETQ. This CDR3 is built from 14 residues. The CDR3 DNA reads TGCGCCAGCAGCTTGGGGAGGGAAAATTCACCCCTCCACTTT. As protein: CASSLGRENSPLHF.

This clone was recorded once. This chain links TRBV5-1 with TRBJ2-7; possible D gene TRBD1, 6 bases. Trimming left V 0 bases short and J 3 bases short, with 13 bases between. CDR1 is SGHRS and CDR2 is YFSETQ in the germline V gene. This CDR3 contains 15 residues. CDR3 sequence (DNA): TGCGCCAGCAGCTTGGGTCAGGGGATGAGCTACGAGCAGTACTTC. This sequence encodes CASSLGQGMSYEQYF.

Only one count was recorded for this clone. This chain links TRBV7-9 with TRBJ2-3, with a weak D call TRBD2 (5 bases). The germline V and J ends were trimmed by 3 bases and 6 bases, with 7 bases remaining between them. The germline CDR1 and CDR2 sequences are SEHNR and FQNEAQ (reference sequence). This CDR3 comprises 12 residues. The CDR3 DNA sequence: TGTGCCAGCAGCTTCAGAGGGGATACGCAGTATTTT. Protein sequence: CASSFRGDTQYF.

V usage is TRBV19 and J usage is TRBJ1-5, with D possibly being TRBD1 (5 bases). Trimming left V 5 bases short and J 6 bases short, with 17 bases between. The germline V gene has CDR1 LNHDA and CDR2 SQIVND (reference sequence). There are 15 residues in the CDR3. CDR3 DNA: TGTGCCAGTAGTGTCGGAGGGGTTTTGAGTCAGCCCCAGCATTTT. Amino acid sequence: CASSVGGVLSQPQHF.

The chain links TRBV18 to TRBJ2-2; 8 positions match TRBD1. This CDR3 has 18 amino acids. Germline V CDR1 and CDR2: KGHSH, LQKENI. Trimming removed 3 bases from V and 0 bases from J; junction bases left unmatched: 9. CDR3 sequence reads: CASSPVPGQGANTGELFF. The CDR3 bases are TGTGCCAGCTCACCCGTCCCTGGACAGGGCGCGAACACCGGGGAGCTGTTTTTT.

This chain uses TRBV29-1 with TRBJ1-3; no definite D call. V shed 3 bases and J shed 4 bases, with 13 bases lying between them. The CDR3 spans 14 residues. Germline CDR1 and CDR2: SQVTM and ANQGSEA. In nucleotides, the CDR3 is TGCAGCGTTGAGGATGGGCTAGCCGGAAACACCATATATTTT. Translation gives CSVEDGLAGNTIYF. Full variable domain (missing parts from reference TRBV29-1 and TRBJ1-3): SAVISQKPSRDICQRGTSLTIQCQVDSQVTMMFWYRQQPGQSLTLIATANQGSEATYESGFVIDKFPISRPNLTFSTLTVSNMSPEDSSIYLCSVEDGLAGNTIYFGEGSWLTVV.

The chain links TRBV12-3 or TRBV12-4 to TRBJ2-2; D is uncertain. V was pared by 6 bases and J by 7 bases, with 12 bases between. The CDR3 loop spans 13 amino acids. CDR3 nucleotides: TGTGCCAGCAGCAAAGATGGTAGCGGGGAGCTGTTTTTT. Translation gives CASSKDGSGELFF.

The chain is built from TRBV14 and TRBJ1-6, with a possible D match to TRBD1 (5 bases). The germline V gene has CDR1 SGHDN and CDR2 FVKESK. Between the trimmed V and J ends, which lost 8 bases and 8 bases, there was a span of 19 bases. The CDR3 length is 15 residues. This CDR3 is CASRGLGLSDSPLHF. The CDR3, as DNA: TGTGCCAGCCGGGGATTGGGACTTTCGGATTCACCCCTCCACTTT.

This chain joins TRBV7-6 and TRBJ1-3; maybe TRBD1 (5 bases). V dropped 5 bases and J dropped 8 bases, with 16 bases sitting between them. Germline lookup yields CDR1 SGHVS and CDR2 FNYEAQ. The CDR3 consists of 14 residues. The CDR3 protein is CASSLDAGGDTIYF. In DNA, the CDR3 is TGTGCCAGCAGCCTAGACGCGGGAGGGGACACCATATATTTT.

CDR3 sequence (DNA): TGCGCCAGCAGCCTCTTCTACAGGGGAGATCAGCCCCAGCATTTT. Translating gives CASSLFYRGDQPQHF. The rearrangement joins TRBV4-1 to TRBJ1-5; 7 bases align to TRBD1. V lost 4 bases and J lost 5; bases outside the gene matches: 8. Germline lookup yields CDR1 MGHRA and CDR2 YSYEKL. CDR3 length: 15 amino acids.

The rearrangement links TRBV12-5 to TRBJ2-1, with TRBD1 matching over 8 bases. Germline V gene sequence: CDR1 LGHNT, CDR2 FRNRAP. There are 12 residues in the CDR3. J lost 10 bases, V lost 5 bases, and 4 bases had no gene match. The CDR3, as DNA: TGTGCTAGTGGTATACGGGACAGGGAGCAGTTCTTC. Protein product: CASGIRDREQFF.

This clone was counted a few times. The chain combines TRBV10-2 with TRBJ1-5; 7 bases are shared with TRBD1. The CDR3 sequence is 13 residues long. Trimming cost V 10 bases and J 1 base; bases outside gene matches: 4. Germline V CDR1 and CDR2: WSHSY, SAAADI. The DNA for the CDR3 is TGCGCCACCTGGGACAGAAGCAATCAGCCCCAGCATTTT. This sequence encodes CATWDRSNQPQHF.

The chain is built from TRBV21-1 and TRBJ1-2; TRBD1 is taken as the D call from the table, unchecked against the DNA. TRBV21-1 is assigned pseudogene status. CDR3 length: 16 amino acids. As DNA, the CDR3 is TGTGCCAGCAGCAAGGTGCAGGGACAGGGGGGATATGGCTACACCTTC. Translated: CASSKVQGQGGYGYTF.

V usage is TRBV28 and J usage is TRBJ2-3; D call uncertain. The CDR3 loop spans 12 amino acids. Germline V gene lookup returns CDR1 MDHEN and CDR2 SYDVKM. Trimming took off 2 bases at V and 6 bases at J, with 6 bases between the two ends. CDR3 residues: CASSLLTDTQYF. DNA of the CDR3: TGTGCCAGCAGTTTACTGACTGATACGCAGTATTTT.

This chain connects TRBV19 to TRBJ1-2, with 9 bases lining up with TRBD1. J lost 4 bases, V lost 5 bases, and 8 bases had no gene match. The CDR3 runs 15 residues. Germline V CDR1 and CDR2: LNHDA, SQIVND (reference sequence). The CDR3 loop is CASSLGQGKVYGYTF. In DNA, the CDR3 is TGTGCCAGTAGTCTCGGACAGGGGAAGGTCTATGGCTACACCTTC.

The chain couples TRBV29-1 to TRBJ2-1; no firm D call. CDR1 SQVTM and CDR2 ANQGSEA come from the germline V gene. The CDR3 is made up of 12 amino acids. V gave up 6 bases and J gave up 3 bases, with 9 bases separating them. CDR3 in DNA: TGCAGCGTGTCGTACGGCTACAATGAGCAGTTCTTC. Translating gives CSVSYGYNEQFF.

The gene calls are TRBV14 and TRBJ2-2; unclear D gene. CDR1 and CDR2 from the germline V gene are SGHDN and FVKESK. The CDR3 covers 14 residues. V gave up 0 bases and J gave up 6 bases, with 8 bases separating them. CDR3 sequence: CASSQDRMAGELFF. The CDR3 DNA follows: TGTGCCAGCAGCCAAGACAGGATGGCCGGGGAGCTGTTTTTT. Looking up the rest from reference TRBV14 and TRBJ2-2 gives the full variable domain: EAGVTQFPSHSVIEKGQTVTLRCDPISGHDNLYWYRRVMGKEIKFLLHFVKESKQDESGMPNNRFLAERTGGTYSTLKVQPAELEDSGVYFCASSQDRMAGELFFGEGSRLTVL.

Details on this clone: Relative to the germline gene, one junction end is altered; a read error may explain this. The gene calls are TRBV27 and TRBJ1-2, with 9 bases fitting TRBD1. This CDR3 is built from 14 residues. Germline V gene sequence: CDR1 MNHEY, CDR2 SMNVEV (reference sequence). The chain's CDR3 is CASSSYPTGGFQLF. CDR3 DNA sequence: TGTGCCAGCAGTTCTTACCCGACAGGGGGTTTTCAACTTTTC.

The V call is TRBV6-5, the J call TRBJ2-7; 7 bases are shared with TRBD2. The germline gives CDR1 MNHEY, CDR2 SVGAGI. CDR3 size: 14 residues. V dropped 7 bases and J dropped 1; count of bases not matched to a gene: 7. CDR3 DNA sequence: TGTGCCAGCATGAGGGAGGGAGGTTCCTACGAGCAGTACTTC. This sequence encodes CASMREGGSYEQYF.

This clone was found a few times. The chain combines TRBV18 with TRBJ1-4; D is unresolved. Germline V gives CDR1 KGHSH, CDR2 LQKENI. Trimming took off 2 bases at V and 0 bases at J, with 7 bases between the two ends. The CDR3 spans 15 residues. CDR3 residues: CASSPTYSTNEKLFF. In DNA, the CDR3 is TGTGCCAGCTCACCAACTTACTCAACTAATGAAAAACTGTTTTTT.

The rearrangement uses TRBV6-5 and TRBJ1-6, with D perhaps TRBD1 (6 bases). Germline V gene sequence: CDR1 MNHEY, CDR2 SVGAGI. Trimming shortened V by 2 bases and J by 9 bases, and 17 bases separated the two germline ends. The length of the CDR3 is 16 residues. The CDR3 nucleotides read TGTGCCAGCAGTTACGATCAGGGGCTTGGGGTTTCACCCCTCCACTTT. Translated, it gives CASSYDQGLGVSPLHF.

The chain carries TRBV3-1 (or the pseudogene TRBV3-2) and TRBJ2-1; perhaps TRBD2 as D (6 bases). The CDR3 is 16 residues long. V lost 0 bases and J lost 4, with 13 bases in between. The germline CDR1 and CDR2 sequences are LGHDT and YNNKEL (reference sequence). The CDR3, as DNA: TGTGCCAGCAGCCAAGAGTACCGGGAGCCATACAATGAGCAGTTCTTC. Protein product: CASSQEYREPYNEQFF.

The rearrangement links TRBV25-1 to TRBJ2-1; 10 nucleotides match TRBD1. Trimming at V came to 9 bases and at J to 10 bases, leaving 12 bases not matched to a gene. Germline loops: CDR1 MGHDK, CDR2 SYGVNS. This CDR3 comprises 14 residues. This CDR3 is CARYTGTGEEEQFF. For the CDR3, the DNA is TGTGCCAGATATACCGGGACAGGGGAGGAAGAGCAGTTCTTC.